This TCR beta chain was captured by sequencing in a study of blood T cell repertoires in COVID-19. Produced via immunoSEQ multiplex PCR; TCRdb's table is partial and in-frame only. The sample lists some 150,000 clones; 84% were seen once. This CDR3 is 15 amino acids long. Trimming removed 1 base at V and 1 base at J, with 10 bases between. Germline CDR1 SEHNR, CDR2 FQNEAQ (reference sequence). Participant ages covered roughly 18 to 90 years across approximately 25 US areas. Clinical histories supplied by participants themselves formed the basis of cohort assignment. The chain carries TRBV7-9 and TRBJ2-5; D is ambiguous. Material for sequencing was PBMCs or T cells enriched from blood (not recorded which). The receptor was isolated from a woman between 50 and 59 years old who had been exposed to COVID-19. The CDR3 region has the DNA TGTGCCAGCAGCTTAGATCCGGTTACCCAAGAGACCCAGTACTTC. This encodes CASSLDPVTQETQYF.